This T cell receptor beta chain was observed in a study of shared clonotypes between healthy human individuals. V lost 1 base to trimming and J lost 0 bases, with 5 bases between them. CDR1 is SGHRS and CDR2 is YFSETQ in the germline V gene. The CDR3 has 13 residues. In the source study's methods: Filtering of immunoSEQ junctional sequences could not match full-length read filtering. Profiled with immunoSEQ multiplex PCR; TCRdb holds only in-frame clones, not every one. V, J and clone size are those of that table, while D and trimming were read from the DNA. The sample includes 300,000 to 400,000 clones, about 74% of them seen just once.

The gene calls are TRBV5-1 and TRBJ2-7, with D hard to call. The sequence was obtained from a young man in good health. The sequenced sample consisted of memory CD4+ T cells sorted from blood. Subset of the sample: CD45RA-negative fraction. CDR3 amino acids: CASSLLGSYEQYF. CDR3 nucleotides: TGCGCCAGCAGCTTGCTTGGCTCCTACGAGCAGTACTTC.